These 27 T cell receptor beta chains came from one sample sequenced in a study of beta chain features in type 1 diabetes (dated by TCRdb to 2016 to 2019). Library preparation employed the immunoSEQ multiplex PCR assay. The entire isolated RNA was reverse transcribed using the High Capacity cDNA Reverse Transcription Kit, and thus expressed TCRB transcripts were sequenced. TCRdb's version of the immuneACCESS table is confined to in-frame rearrangements and falls short of the full clone set. An unresolved V gene accounts for under half of the shortfall where checked; the remainder is of unknown origin. The sample table holds roughly 180,000 clones, of which approximately 13% were seen once. Together, the top ten hold around 0.63% of the sample. The sample comprised central memory CD4+ T cells from blood. The receptor source for this set is a woman younger than 30 in good health.

This clone occurred many times. The chain links TRBV19 to TRBJ2-7; 9 nucleotides match TRBD1. With 5 bases clipped from V and 3 bases from J, the junction kept 8 bases outside the gene matches. The CDR3 is 15 amino acids. Germline V CDR1 and CDR2: LNHDA, SQIVND (reference sequence). The CDR3 loop is CASSQTGTGNYEQYF. The CDR3 DNA sequence: TGTGCCAGTAGTCAAACCGGGACAGGGAACTACGAGCAGTACTTC.

V usage is TRBV30 and J usage is TRBJ2-3; D is perhaps TRBD2 (5 bases). Trimming took 0 bases from V and 2 from J, leaving 15 bases between them. This CDR3 comprises 16 residues. Germline CDR1 is GTSNPN and CDR2 is SVGIG (reference sequence). CDR3 amino acids: CAWSVGSGKSTDTQYF. The CDR3, as DNA: TGTGCCTGGAGTGTAGGGTCGGGGAAATCCACAGATACGCAGTATTTT.

This clone has more than one count but fewer than ten. The CDR3 loop reads CASRAPLGARNTEAFF. The CDR3 DNA reads TGTGCCAGCAGGGCGCCCCTGGGGGCAAGGAACACTGAAGCTTTCTTT. The V gene is TRBV28, the J gene TRBJ1-1; tentative D call: TRBD1 (6 bases). V was cut by 6 bases and J by 1 base, with 18 bases left in between. This CDR3 has 16 amino acids. Germline loops: CDR1 MDHEN, CDR2 SYDVKM.

This clone was counted at least ten times. CDR3 residues: CASSHLGTQGRYEQYF. CDR3 sequence (DNA): TGCGCCAGCAGCCACCTTGGCACGCAGGGCCGATACGAGCAGTACTTC. The V call is TRBV4-3, the J call TRBJ2-7; D is perhaps TRBD1 (5 bases). The CDR3 loop spans 16 amino acids. The germline V gene encodes CDR1 LGHNA and CDR2 YSLEER. V was cut by 3 bases and J by 4 bases, with 19 bases left in between.

CDR3 in amino acids: CSVRGGGTNEKLFF. CDR3 nucleotide sequence: TGCAGCGTTAGGGGGGGCGGCACTAATGAAAAACTGTTTTTT. V is TRBV29-1 and J is TRBJ1-4; TRBD1 is a possible D gene (6 bases). Per the germline V gene, CDR1 is SQVTM and CDR2 is ANQGSEA. V lost 5 bases and J lost 2, with 12 bases in between. This CDR3 is 14 amino acids long.

This clone has more than one count but fewer than ten. The chain employs TRBV12-5 and TRBJ2-1; 7 positions agree with TRBD2. The CDR3 runs to 16 residues. The germline CDR1 and CDR2 sequences are LGHNT and FRNRAP. V dropped 2 bases and J dropped 7; count of bases not matched to a gene: 11. The CDR3 coding sequence is TGTGCTAGTGGTTTGTACGGTGGGAGGGCCTGGAATGAGCAGTTCTTC. Translated: CASGLYGGRAWNEQFF. The whole variable domain, remainder taken from reference TRBV12-5 and TRBJ2-1, is DARVTQTPRHKVTEMGQEVTMRCQPILGHNTVFWYRQTMMQGLELLAYFRNRAPLDDSGMPKDRFSAEMPDATLATLKIQPSEPRDSAVYFCASGLYGGRAWNEQFFGPGTRLTVL.

V is TRBV19 and J is TRBJ2-2; a weak D match, TRBD2 (5 bases). This CDR3 is built from 13 residues. Trimming pared 3 bases from V and 6 bases from J, leaving 8 bases between. CDR1 and CDR2 from the germline V gene are LNHDA and SQIVND (reference sequence). The CDR3 loop is CASSIGVAGELFF. CDR3 nucleotides: TGTGCCAGTAGTATCGGGGTGGCCGGGGAGCTGTTTTTT.

This clone was recorded a few times. This chain uses TRBV28 with TRBJ2-1; 10 bases map to TRBD2. V gave up 9 bases and J gave up 4 bases; unmatched junction bases: 3. The length of the CDR3 is 13 residues. Germline lookup yields CDR1 MDHEN and CDR2 SYDVKM. The CDR3 DNA reads TGTGCCAGTCAGCGGGGGGGTTACAATGAGCAGTTCTTC. It specifies CASQRGGYNEQFF.

This clone has a handful of counts. V gene TRBV14 combines with J gene TRBJ1-1; 9 bases align to TRBD1. The CDR3 consists of 15 residues. Germline V lookup: CDR1 SGHDN, CDR2 FVKESK. With 6 bases clipped from V and 1 base from J, the junction kept 6 bases outside the gene matches. CDR3 protein: CASRAGTGQNTEAFF. CDR3 nucleotides: TGTGCCAGCAGGGCTGGGACAGGGCAGAACACTGAAGCTTTCTTT. Full variable domain (outside the CDR3, taken from reference TRBV14 and TRBJ1-1): EAGVTQFPSHSVIEKGQTVTLRCDPISGHDNLYWYRRVMGKEIKFLLHFVKESKQDESGMPNNRFLAERTGGTYSTLKVQPAELEDSGVYFCASRAGTGQNTEAFFGQGTRLTVV.

This clone was detected ten times or more. The rearrangement joins TRBV23-1 to TRBJ2-7; possible D gene TRBD2, 5 bases. TRBV23-1 is placed among ORFs of uncertain function. V was shortened by 6 bases and J by 6 bases, with 21 bases between the two germline ends. The CDR3 has 15 residues. This CDR3 is CASSHEAGNHAEQYF. CDR3 sequence (DNA): TGCGCCAGCAGCCACGAAGCCGGGAATCATGCCGAGCAGTACTTC.

This clone was seen a handful of times. This chain connects TRBV29-1 to TRBJ1-2, with D maybe TRBD1 (5 bases). CDR1 is SQVTM and CDR2 is ANQGSEA in the germline V gene. V lost 1 base to trimming and J lost 8 bases, with 14 bases between them. The CDR3 extends over 13 amino acids. Here the CDR3 DNA reads TGCAGCGTTGAAGTGCGTCCGGGGGAAGGCTACACCTTC. This codes for CSVEVRPGEGYTF.

This clone turned up a few times. The chain's CDR3 is CASLSQGAGETQYF. In DNA form, the CDR3 reads TGTGCCAGTCTGTCTCAGGGGGCGGGGGAGACCCAGTACTTC. This chain connects TRBV28 to TRBJ2-5; 8 positions agree with TRBD1. The germline CDR1 and CDR2 sequences are MDHEN and SYDVKM. The CDR3 covers 14 residues. Trimming cost V 9 bases and J 5 bases; bases outside gene matches: 11. Supplemented by reference TRBV28 and TRBJ2-5, the full variable domain reads DVKVTQSSRYLVKRTGEKVFLECVQDMDHENMFWYRQDPGLGLRLIYFSYDVKMKEKGDIPEGYSVSREKKERFSLILESASTNQTSMYLCASLSQGAGETQYFGPGTRLLVL.

Ten or more counts support this clone. The chain links TRBV4-3 to TRBJ2-1; 10 bases align to TRBD2. The CDR3 length is 16 residues. V gave up 4 bases and J gave up 15 bases; unmatched junction bases: 18. Germline V gene lookup returns CDR1 LGHNA and CDR2 YSLEER. The chain's CDR3 is CASSRQSFLAGDEGFF. The CDR3 DNA reads TGCGCCAGCAGCCGCCAATCGTTCCTAGCGGGAGATGAGGGGTTCTTC.

This clone was recorded a few times. The chain carries TRBV5-1 and TRBJ2-7; TRBD1 matches at 8 bases. Germline V gives CDR1 SGHRS, CDR2 YFSETQ. The CDR3 runs to 13 residues. V lost 3 bases, J lost 7 bases, and 6 bases stayed unmatched. The DNA of the CDR3 is TGCGCCAGCAGCTCTGGACAGGGATGGGAGCAGTACTTC. As protein: CASSSGQGWEQYF.

This clone was counted only a few times. The V call is TRBV19, the J call TRBJ2-7, with a possible D match to TRBD2 (6 bases). V gave up 5 bases and J gave up 2 bases, with 16 bases separating them. CDR3 length equals 15 residues. Germline V gene data show CDR1 as LNHDA and CDR2 as SQIVND (reference sequence). CDR3 region: CASSPGDGGAYEQYF. DNA for the CDR3: TGTGCCAGTAGTCCGGGGGACGGCGGAGCCTACGAGCAGTACTTC.

This clone showed up just a few times. The V call is TRBV7-9, the J call TRBJ1-4; D is undetermined. The CDR3 extends over 15 amino acids. Trimming left V 5 bases short and J 5 bases short, with 15 bases between. Germline V gene sequence: CDR1 SEHNR, CDR2 FQNEAQ (reference sequence). The CDR3 loop is CASSPSSGSNEKLFF. The DNA of the CDR3 is TGTGCCAGCAGCCCAAGTTCGGGGTCAAATGAAAAACTGTTTTTT.

This clone was seen a handful of times. This chain uses TRBV7-2 with TRBJ1-1; D is perhaps TRBD1 (6 bases). The CDR3 totals 14 residues. The V gene's germline CDR1 is SGHTA and CDR2 FQGNSA. The germline V and J ends were trimmed by 2 bases and 5 bases, with 12 bases remaining between them. CDR3 DNA: TGTGCCAGCAGCTTATCACAGGGTCGTACTGAAGCTTTCTTT. Protein sequence: CASSLSQGRTEAFF.

The CDR3 region is CAWGRGQGFYEQYF. CDR3 DNA sequence: TGTGCCTGGGGCCGGGGACAGGGTTTCTACGAGCAGTACTTC. The chain has TRBV30 and TRBJ2-7; TRBD1 matches 9 bases. Germline V gene sequence: CDR1 GTSNPN, CDR2 SVGIG (reference sequence). The CDR3 is 14 residues long. V was clipped by 5 bases and J by 3 bases; unmatched bases: 8. Variable domain in full (rest from reference TRBV30 and TRBJ2-7): SQTIHQWPATLVQPVGSPLSLECTVEGTSNPNLYWYRQAAGRGLQLLFYSVGIGQISSEVPQNLSASRPQDRQFILSSKKLLLSDSGFYLCAWGRGQGFYEQYFGPGTRLTVT.

The chain carries TRBV4-1 and TRBJ1-2; TRBD1 is a possible D gene (5 bases). With 4 bases removed from V and 1 base from J, the gap between germline ends came to 16 bases. Looked up from germline, CDR1 is MGHRA and CDR2 is YSYEKL. The CDR3 is 16 amino acids. CDR3 nucleotides: TGCGCCAGCAGCCTTAGACCCCCAGGGATTAACTATGGCTACACCTTC. Its protein is CASSLRPPGINYGYTF.

The V and J genes are TRBV19 and TRBJ1-2; weak D call: TRBD1 (6 bases). Trimming took 7 bases from V and 8 from J, leaving 17 bases between them. Germline V gene data show CDR1 as LNHDA and CDR2 as SQIVND (reference sequence). The CDR3 covers 13 residues. The CDR3 spells CASIQDSREGYTF. CDR3 nucleotide sequence: TGTGCCAGTATCCAGGACAGCCGCGAAGGCTACACCTTC.

The rearrangement joins TRBV6-6 to TRBJ1-5; 7 nucleotides match TRBD1. The CDR3 contains 14 residues. Germline CDR1 is MNHNY and CDR2 is SVGAGI (reference sequence). V trimming: 6 bases; J trimming: 5 bases; junction bases outside the gene matches: 7. The CDR3 loop reads CASRDRVGDQPQHF. The CDR3 DNA reads TGTGCCAGCAGAGACAGGGTGGGAGATCAGCCCCAGCATTTT.

This clone was counted only a few times. The genes are TRBV7-2 and TRBJ1-2; the D is unclear. Germline CDR1 and CDR2: SGHTA and FQGNSA. Trimming pared 6 bases from V and 4 bases from J, leaving 9 bases between. The CDR3 spans 12 residues. Here the CDR3 DNA reads TGTGCCAGCAGTTTGGCAGGCTATGGCTACACCTTC. Translation gives CASSLAGYGYTF.

In this sample, this clone turned up a few times. The J gene is TRBJ1-2, the V gene TRBV7-2; TRBD1 matches at 8 bases. V dropped 0 bases and J dropped 4; count of bases not matched to a gene: 10. Per germline, CDR1 SGHTA and CDR2 FQGNSA. The CDR3 covers 17 residues. The CDR3 region has the DNA TGTGCCAGCAGCTTAGCTACACCTGGACAGGGTAGCTATGGCTACACCTTC. Translated, it gives CASSLATPGQGSYGYTF.

V is TRBV6-6 and J is TRBJ1-2; D may be TRBD1 (6 bases). The CDR3 consists of 13 residues. The germline gives CDR1 MNHNY, CDR2 SVGAGI (reference sequence). V lost 5 bases and J lost 7, with 14 bases in between. CDR3 sequence: CASSPNREFGYTF. The DNA for the CDR3 is TGTGCCAGCAGTCCAAACAGGGAGTTTGGCTACACCTTC.

The gene calls are TRBV28 and TRBJ1-3; unclear D gene. The V end was cut by 5 bases, the J end by 0 bases, with 11 bases between. Germline CDR1 MDHEN, CDR2 SYDVKM. CDR3 length: 15 residues. In DNA form, the CDR3 reads TGTGCCAGCAGTCCCGCCGAGCGCTCTGGAAACACCATATATTTT. The encoded protein is CASSPAERSGNTIYF. The complete variable domain, with remaining parts taken from reference TRBV28 and TRBJ1-3, reads DVKVTQSSRYLVKRTGEKVFLECVQDMDHENMFWYRQDPGLGLRLIYFSYDVKMKEKGDIPEGYSVSREKKERFSLILESASTNQTSMYLCASSPAERSGNTIYFGEGSWLTVV.

The J gene is TRBJ2-2, the V gene TRBV5-1, with D possibly TRBD2 on 6 matching bases. CDR1 and CDR2 (germline): SGHRS, YFSETQ. V lost 5 bases to trimming and J lost 3 bases, with 11 bases between them. The CDR3 length is 14 residues. The CDR3 spells CASRRGGDTGELFF. CDR3 nucleotides: TGCGCCAGCAGACGTGGAGGGGACACCGGGGAGCTGTTTTTT.

The V and J genes are TRBV9 and TRBJ2-5; D perhaps matches TRBD1 (6 bases). The CDR3 has 15 residues. V shed 2 bases and J shed 0 bases, with 11 bases lying between them. From germline, CDR1 is SGDLS and CDR2 YYNGEE. The CDR3 loop reads CASSVEQGYQETQYF. The CDR3 coding sequence is TGTGCCAGCAGCGTTGAACAGGGCTACCAAGAGACCCAGTACTTC.